This T cell receptor beta chain came from a study of OX40 agonist ivuxolimab in advanced cancers. This table comes from immunoSEQ multiplex PCR, and its TCRdb copy is limited to in-frame clones, with some not included. The table includes 100,000 to 150,000 clones, just over 90% detected once. Study results and limitations: There was clonal expansion of CD4+ and CD8+ blood T cells by week 6 at 0.1 to 3.0 mg/kg. On average, CD8+ T cells showed a greater number of expanded clones than CD4+.

Of note for this clone: Its specificity is not known.

CDR1 MDHEN and CDR2 SYDVKM come from the germline V gene. The V gene end was trimmed by 3 bases and the J gene end by 2 bases; junction bases not matched to a gene: 9. This CDR3 comprises 16 residues. This clonotype originated in an adult with an advanced solid tumor such as melanoma, head and neck, liver or kidney cancer. The V call is TRBV28, the J call TRBJ1-1, with 7 bases identical to TRBD1. Sequencing was performed on CD4+ or CD8+ T cells sorted from blood, taken in a trial of the OX40 agonist ivuxolimab. The CDR3 nucleotides read TGTGCCAGCAGTTTTAGTGGGGGACAGTCAAACACTGAAGCTTTCTTT. Encoded protein: CASSFSGGQSNTEAFF.